Listed here are 28 T cell receptor beta chains from one sample, sequenced in a study of CD8+ T cells in alopecia areata. Specified treatment: oral pan-JAK inhibitor, 5-10 mg twice daily. The sequencing template was cDNA reverse transcribed from extracted RNA. Using immunoSEQ multiplex PCR, the repertoire was profiled, and TCRdb retains in-frame clones only, with some absent. The sample has around 170,000 clones; about 47% are singletons. Source: CD8+ T cells sorted from blood, taken at roughly week 53, from a patient treated with tofacitinib. These receptors originate from a human donor with alopecia areata.

The chain combines TRBV10-3 with TRBJ1-2; D ambiguous. Looked up from germline, CDR1 is ENHRY and CDR2 is SYGVKD. V lost 2 bases and J lost 4, with 14 bases in between. CDR3 size: 15 residues. The CDR3 sequence: CAISEVPPEGYGYTF. CDR3 coding DNA: TGTGCCATCAGTGAGGTCCCGCCAGAGGGCTATGGCTACACCTTC.

The chain combines TRBV7-9 with TRBJ2-1; no clear D. The CDR3 is 11 residues long. The V gene lost 5 bases and the J gene lost 9 bases, with 8 bases spanning the gap. CDR1 is SEHNR and CDR2 is FQNEAQ in the germline V gene (reference sequence). The CDR3, as DNA: TGTGCCAGCAGCCCACGGAGTGAGCAGTTCTTC. Translating it yields CASSPRSEQFF.

The chain recombines TRBV10-3 with TRBJ2-2, with D perhaps matching TRBD1 (6 bases). The germline V gene encodes CDR1 ENHRY and CDR2 SYGVKD. V lost 6 bases, J lost 1 base, and 12 bases lay in between. The CDR3 loop spans 15 amino acids. CDR3 loop: CAIRRTEENTGELFF. CDR3 coding DNA: TGTGCCATCAGAAGGACAGAAGAGAACACCGGGGAGCTGTTTTTT.

The V call is TRBV7-2, the J call TRBJ1-5; no clear D. The CDR3 is 12 residues long. Germline-derived CDR1 and CDR2 are SGHTA and FQGNSA. V lost 8 bases and J lost 2, with 7 bases in between. The CDR3 coding sequence is TGTGCCAGCGCCCCGGGCAATCAGCCCCAGCATTTT. This codes for CASAPGNQPQHF.

The genes are TRBV4-3 and TRBJ2-5, with 9 bases that match TRBD1. The CDR3 covers 15 residues. The junction had 5 bases not matched to a gene; V was cut back by 2 bases and J by 4 bases. CDR1 is LGHNA and CDR2 is YSLEER in the germline V gene. The CDR3 loop is CASSQLTGGGETQYF. For the CDR3, the DNA is TGCGCCAGCAGCCAACTTACAGGGGGCGGAGAGACCCAGTACTTC.

This chain connects TRBV29-1 to TRBJ2-1; D gene uncertain. Germline values: CDR1 SQVTM, CDR2 ANQGSEA. The germline V and J ends were trimmed by 2 bases and 4 bases, with 3 bases remaining between them. The CDR3 consists of 11 residues. CDR3 in amino acids: CSVERYNEQFF. CDR3 coding DNA: TGCAGCGTTGAAAGGTACAATGAGCAGTTCTTC.

This chain links TRBV2 with TRBJ1-5; possibly TRBD1 for D (5 bases). The CDR3 extends over 14 amino acids. V lost 8 bases, J lost 1 base, and 12 bases lay in between. Germline V gives CDR1 SNHLY, CDR2 FYNNEI. In nucleotides, the CDR3 is TGTGCCAGCCGTCGTGGGGGGAGCAATCAGCCCCAGCATTTT. The encoded protein is CASRRGGSNQPQHF.

This clone was counted a few times. The chain employs TRBV27 and TRBJ1-1, with D possibly being TRBD1 (5 bases). The length of the CDR3 is 15 residues. Trimming shortened V by 7 bases and J by 1 base, and 16 bases separated the two germline ends. Germline V CDR1 and CDR2: MNHEY, SMNVEV (reference sequence). CDR3 sequence reads: CASNLSPGGNTEAFF. The CDR3 DNA is TGTGCCAGCAACCTTTCACCGGGGGGGAACACTGAAGCTTTCTTT.

This chain joins TRBV6-5 and TRBJ2-3; 7 nucleotides line up with TRBD2. The CDR3 extends over 15 amino acids. Germline V lookup: CDR1 MNHEY, CDR2 SVGAGI. V trimming: 0 bases; J trimming: 6 bases; junction bases outside the gene matches: 6. The CDR3 sequence is CASSYSPSGVDTQYF. CDR3 sequence (DNA): TGTGCCAGCAGTTACTCGCCCAGCGGGGTGGATACGCAGTATTTT.

The V call is TRBV7-9, the J call TRBJ2-7; possible D gene TRBD2, 7 bases. CDR3 size: 14 residues. CDR1 is SEHNR and CDR2 is FQNEAQ in the germline V gene (reference sequence). Between the trimmed V and J ends, which lost 5 bases and 0 bases, there was a span of 11 bases. Here the CDR3 reads CASSRGASSYEQYF. Written as DNA, the CDR3 is TGTGCCAGCAGCCGGGGGGCCAGCTCCTACGAGCAGTACTTC.

This clone was seen once. The chain combines TRBV6-5 with TRBJ1-3, with a tentative D call TRBD1 (5 bases). Trimming shortened V by 10 bases and J by 9 bases, and 13 bases separated the two germline ends. Germline-derived CDR1 and CDR2 are MNHEY and SVGAGI. This CDR3 has 11 amino acids. In DNA, the CDR3 is TGTGCCACCACCACCGGGACCACCATATATTTT. It specifies CATTTGTTIYF.

CDR3 sequence (DNA): TGCGCCAGCAGCAAAGGACCCGACAGTTTTGGCTACACCTTC. Protein: CASSKGPDSFGYTF. The gene calls are TRBV4-1 and TRBJ1-2; a possible D gene is TRBD1 (5 bases). V dropped 5 bases and J dropped 7 bases, with 17 bases sitting between them. The CDR3 covers 14 residues. CDR1 and CDR2 from the germline V gene are MGHRA and YSYEKL.

V and J are TRBV5-6 and TRBJ1-2; weak D call: TRBD1 (5 bases). The CDR3 consists of 13 residues. Trimming took 3 bases from V and 4 from J, leaving 10 bases between them. Germline CDR1 and CDR2: SGHDT and YYEEEE. The CDR3 DNA reads TGTGCCAGCAGCTCGTCAGGGTTCTATGGCTACACCTTC. It is translated as CASSSSGFYGYTF.

The genes are TRBV15 and TRBJ1-1; D perhaps matches TRBD1 (5 bases). CDR1 is LNHNV and CDR2 is YYDKDF in the germline V gene (reference sequence). Trimming took off 2 bases at V and 5 bases at J, with 12 bases between the two ends. The CDR3 extends over 14 amino acids. CDR3 in amino acids: CATSRTREGTEAFF. The CDR3 DNA is TGTGCCACCAGCAGAACAAGGGAGGGGACTGAAGCTTTCTTT.

The chain combines TRBV13 with TRBJ1-2; D is perhaps TRBD1 (5 bases). Looked up from germline, CDR1 is PRHDT and CDR2 is FYEKMQ (reference sequence). The CDR3 spans 13 residues. The ends were cut back, 7 bases at V and 8 bases at J, with 17 bases in the middle. CDR3 sequence reads: CASTPGGGIGYTF. CDR3 coding DNA: TGTGCCAGCACCCCCGGGGGAGGGATCGGCTACACCTTC.

The J gene is TRBJ1-1, the V gene TRBV4-3; D is uncertain. Germline V gene sequence: CDR1 LGHNA, CDR2 YSLEER. Trimming cost V 2 bases and J 0 bases, with 13 bases left between them. The CDR3 consists of 16 residues. This CDR3 reads CASSQTPGRMNTEAFF. In DNA form, the CDR3 reads TGCGCCAGCAGCCAAACCCCCGGACGGATGAACACTGAAGCTTTCTTT.

The chain is built from TRBV9 and TRBJ2-2, with TRBD2 matching 14 bases. The germline gives CDR1 SGDLS, CDR2 YYNGEE. The CDR3 extends over 18 amino acids. The trim removed 3 bases at V and 3 bases at J, leaving 7 bases unmatched. CDR3 amino acids: CASSARTGLAGDTGELFF. DNA for the CDR3: TGTGCCAGCAGCGCCCGAACGGGACTAGCGGGGGACACCGGGGAGCTGTTTTTT.

This rearrangement joins TRBV6-5 to TRBJ2-1; a weak D match, TRBD1 (5 bases). The CDR3 totals 13 residues. Trimming removed 5 bases at V and 4 bases at J, with 9 bases between. From germline, CDR1 is MNHEY and CDR2 SVGAGI. In DNA, the CDR3 is TGTGCCAGCAGTGTTGACAGATACAATGAGCAGTTCTTC. Residues: CASSVDRYNEQFF.

This clone occurred a few times. The J gene is TRBJ2-3, the V gene TRBV19; 8 bases line up with TRBD2. CDR3 size: 15 residues. Germline assignment: CDR1 LNHDA and CDR2 SQIVND (reference sequence). V lost 4 bases, J lost 0 bases, and 3 bases stayed unmatched. The chain's CDR3 is CASSRRGASTDTQYF. In DNA, the CDR3 is TGTGCCAGTAGTAGGCGGGGGGCTAGCACAGATACGCAGTATTTT.

The chain joins TRBV7-9 to TRBJ1-2, with D unclear. V dropped 4 bases and J dropped 0 bases, with 12 bases sitting between them. CDR1 is SEHNR and CDR2 is FQNEAQ in the germline V gene (reference sequence). The CDR3 runs to 15 residues. The DNA for the CDR3 is TGTGCCAGCAGCTCTAGCCAGTCGCCTAACTATGGCTACACCTTC. This sequence encodes CASSSSQSPNYGYTF.

The count of this clone is one. One end of the junction is discordant with germline, which a read error may explain. This sequence joins TRBV7-7 and TRBJ2-7; tentatively, D is TRBD1 (6 bases). Germline V gives CDR1 SSHAT, CDR2 FNYEAQ (reference sequence). The CDR3 totals 13 residues. The CDR3 is CASSFQQGYEQYF. CDR3 nucleotide sequence: TGTGCTAGCAGCTTTCAACAGGGCTACGAGCAGTACTTC.

The CDR3: CSVGRGPTGTEAFF. In DNA, the CDR3 is TGCAGCGTCGGGAGGGGCCCCACAGGCACTGAAGCTTTCTTT. This chain links TRBV29-1 with TRBJ1-1, with D possibly matching TRBD1 (5 bases). The germline V and J ends were trimmed by 6 bases and 4 bases, with 18 bases remaining between them. The CDR3 has 14 residues. Germline V gene sequence: CDR1 SQVTM, CDR2 ANQGSEA.

The V and J genes are TRBV27 and TRBJ2-7; D ambiguous. V was trimmed by 2 bases and J by 0 bases, leaving 8 bases between them. CDR1 MNHEY and CDR2 SMNVEV come from the germline V gene (reference sequence). CDR3 length: 14 residues. The CDR3 DNA sequence: TGTGCCAGCAGTTTACTCGCACGCTCCTACGAGCAGTACTTC. Translation gives CASSLLARSYEQYF.

CDR3 sequence: CASSLRGGAGQFF. The CDR3 region has the DNA TGTGCCAGCAGCTTACGAGGGGGGGCCGGGCAGTTCTTC. The V call is TRBV13, the J call TRBJ2-1; a weak D match, TRBD2 (7 bases). The CDR3 spans 13 residues. Germline values: CDR1 PRHDT, CDR2 FYEKMQ (reference sequence). Deletions cut 2 bases from V and 12 bases from J, with 14 bases between.

The chain recombines TRBV6-1 with TRBJ2-2, with D uncertain. In germline, CDR1 is MNHNS, CDR2 SASEGT. V lost 1 base and J 7 bases, leaving 4 bases between the germline ends. This CDR3 has 12 residues. CDR3 DNA sequence: TGTGCCAGCAGTGAAGGAGGCGGGGAGCTGTTTTTT. The encoded protein is CASSEGGGELFF.

The rearrangement joins TRBV27 to TRBJ2-6; TRBD1 is a possible D gene (6 bases). The CDR3 extends over 15 amino acids. CDR1 is MNHEY, CDR2 SMNVEV, per germline (reference sequence). The V end lost 2 bases, the J end lost 2 bases, and 7 bases lay between the germline ends. Here the CDR3 DNA reads TGTGCCAGCAGTTTAGGGGGCACTGGGGCCAACGTCCTGACTTTC. It encodes CASSLGGTGANVLTF.

This chain connects TRBV9 to TRBJ2-7; D might be TRBD1 (6 bases). The V gene's germline CDR1 is SGDLS and CDR2 YYNGEE. The CDR3 extends over 13 amino acids. Trimming stripped 3 bases from V and 6 bases from J, with 13 bases between. The CDR3 bases are TGTGCCAGCAGCGGTGACAGGCAGGGCGAGCAGTACTTC. It codes for CASSGDRQGEQYF.

Of note for this clone: Relative to the germline gene, one junction end is altered; a read error may explain this. The chain links TRBV7-7 to TRBJ2-5; 11 bases fit TRBD2. Germline CDR1 is SSHAT and CDR2 is FNYEAQ (reference sequence). There are 15 residues in the CDR3. CDR3 bases: TGTGCTAGCAGCTTAGCGGGGGGGCTTCAGGAGACCCAGTACTTC. Amino acid sequence: CASSLAGGLQETQYF.